This TCR beta chain was found in a study of circulating and synovial CD4+ cells in juvenile arthritis. Findings and limits, study-wide: Vbeta family usage analysis did not detect the pathogenic-like versus bulk difference. Some such blood samples were as oligoclonal as synovium. CPL and bulk CD4 samples differed at least tenfold in T cell genomes.

Sequenced samples came from active juvenile idiopathic arthritis patients. Libraries were prepared by immunoSEQ multiplex PCR; TCRdb keeps only in-frame clonotypes and omits some of them. Of about 33,000 clones in the sample, 90% to 95% were seen once. This CDR3 spans 13 amino acids. The germline V gene has CDR1 SEHNR and CDR2 FQNEAQ (reference sequence). The V gene lost 3 bases and the J gene lost 3 bases, with 8 bases spanning the gap. A note on this clone: The antigen is not known.

Material for sequencing was CD4+ T cells from blood. This receptor was obtained from a human donor with juvenile idiopathic arthritis. The gene calls are TRBV7-9 and TRBJ1-1; tentatively, D is TRBD1 (5 bases). CDR3 region: CASSLGGDTEAFF. The CDR3 DNA is TGTGCCAGCAGCTTGGGGGGGGACACTGAAGCTTTCTTT. The whole variable domain, remainder taken from reference TRBV7-9 and TRBJ1-1, is DTGVSQNPRHKITKRGQNVTFRCDPISEHNRLYWYRQTLGQGPEFLTYFQNEAQLEKSRLLSDRFSAERPKGSFSTLEIQRTEQGDSAMYLCASSLGGDTEAFFGQGTRLTVV.